These 27 T cell receptor beta chains share one sample of origin, sequenced in a study of cytomegalovirus exposure and HLA in healthy donors. The PCR contained 60 Vbeta and 13 Jbeta primers. TCRdb keeps only in-frame clones here, not all; method: immunoSEQ multiplex PCR. Seen here are 150,000 to 200,000 clones, 82% observed once, and the top ten hold less than 2%. The sequenced material came from PBMCs. These receptors came from a man aged 40-49 years in good health and CMV-seronegative.

The chain has TRBV27 and TRBJ2-7, with 7 bases identical to TRBD1. The CDR3 sequence is 15 residues long. Germline loops: CDR1 MNHEY, CDR2 SMNVEV (reference sequence). With V trimmed by 0 bases and J by 3 bases, 5 bases remained unmatched. The CDR3 bases are TGTGCCAGCAGTTTATCATGGACAGGTAACTACGAGCAGTACTTC. It is translated as CASSLSWTGNYEQYF.

The V gene is TRBV19, the J gene TRBJ2-6; D perhaps matches TRBD2 (5 bases). In germline, CDR1 is LNHDA, CDR2 SQIVND (reference sequence). V was trimmed by 8 bases and J by 2 bases, leaving 22 bases between them. This CDR3 region has 18 residues. The CDR3 is CASRRFEGANTGANVLTF. The CDR3 DNA follows: TGTGCCAGTCGACGGTTCGAGGGTGCCAATACTGGGGCCAACGTCCTGACTTTC.

This chain joins TRBV5-1 and TRBJ1-2; tentative D call: TRBD1 (5 bases). The CDR3 is made up of 14 amino acids. The V gene's germline CDR1 is SGHRS and CDR2 YFSETQ. The ends were cut back, 7 bases at V and 2 bases at J, with 15 bases in the middle. DNA of the CDR3: TGCGCCAGCGGGCGGGGCGGAGGAAACTATGGCTACACCTTC. Translating gives CASGRGGGNYGYTF.

The V gene is TRBV4-3, the J gene TRBJ2-1, with 8 bases identical to TRBD2. Germline CDR1 LGHNA, CDR2 YSLEER. V shed 4 bases and J 5 bases; nucleotides not matched to a gene: 7. The CDR3 is made up of 15 amino acids. The DNA for the CDR3 is TGCGCCAGCAGCCTGTTAGCGGGACTCGACAATGAGCAGTTCTTC. Its protein is CASSLLAGLDNEQFF.

This clone was found a few times. CDR3 nucleotide sequence: TGCGCCAGCAGCTTGACAGGACAGGCTGGAAACACCATATATTTT. This encodes CASSLTGQAGNTIYF. The chain recombines TRBV5-1 with TRBJ1-3; 7 bases are shared with TRBD1. Trimming removed 1 base from V and 2 bases from J; junction bases left unmatched: 3. The germline CDR1 and CDR2 sequences are SGHRS and YFSETQ. The CDR3 sequence is 15 residues long.

This chain links TRBV28 with TRBJ2-2; TRBD1 agrees at 7 bases. Trimming removed 9 bases from V and 5 bases from J; junction bases left unmatched: 12. The germline V gene encodes CDR1 MDHEN and CDR2 SYDVKM. CDR3 length equals 15 residues. The CDR3 reads CASRAQGVYTGELFF. DNA for the CDR3: TGTGCCAGTCGCGCTCAGGGGGTATATACCGGGGAGCTGTTTTTT.

CDR3 amino acids: CATLSSGANVLTF. The CDR3 nucleotides read TGTGCCACCCTAAGCTCTGGGGCCAACGTCCTGACTTTC. The chain is built from TRBV18 and TRBJ2-6; D unclear. The CDR3 totals 13 residues. Trimming left V 10 bases short and J 0 bases short, with 7 bases between. Germline V gene sequence: CDR1 KGHSH, CDR2 LQKENI.

The chain employs TRBV29-1 and TRBJ2-1; 7 bases are a match to TRBD1. The CDR3 runs to 15 residues. The germline V gene has CDR1 SQVTM and CDR2 ANQGSEA. J was trimmed by 5 bases and V by 6 bases; bases with no gene match: 13. For the CDR3, the DNA is TGCAGCGTCCGCCCCGGACAGGTCCTCAACAATGAGCAGTTCTTC. It specifies CSVRPGQVLNNEQFF.

The chain joins TRBV28 to TRBJ2-4, with 8 bases identical to TRBD2. Trimming took 4 bases from V and 3 from J; bases not matched to a gene: 8. This CDR3 is built from 16 residues. Germline V lookup: CDR1 MDHEN, CDR2 SYDVKM. The CDR3 DNA is TGTGCCAGCAGTTCCGGGACTAGTTCTGGCAAAAACATTCAGTACTTC. Its protein is CASSSGTSSGKNIQYF.

This clone has just a few counts. The rearrangement links TRBV9 to TRBJ2-3; TRBD2 matches at 8 bases. The CDR3 is 16 amino acids. Germline V CDR1 and CDR2: SGDLS, YYNGEE. The J segment lost 4 bases and the V segment lost 0 bases, leaving 7 bases of the junction unmatched. This CDR3 is CASSVGGAGASDTQYF. CDR3 DNA: TGTGCCAGCAGCGTAGGAGGAGCGGGGGCCTCAGATACGCAGTATTTT.

This rearrangement joins TRBV7-9 to TRBJ2-3, with 8 bases identical to TRBD1. CDR1 is SEHNR, CDR2 FQNEAQ, per germline (reference sequence). The length of the CDR3 is 15 residues. V lost 1 base, J lost 3 bases, and 3 bases stayed unmatched. As DNA, the CDR3 is TGTGCCAGCAGCTTAGGTCAGGGGGCGACAGATACGCAGTATTTT. Translating gives CASSLGQGATDTQYF.

V and J are TRBV2 and TRBJ2-7; 9 positions match TRBD2. The junction had 9 bases not matched to a gene; V was cut back by 6 bases and J by 6 bases. Germline values: CDR1 SNHLY, CDR2 FYNNEI. CDR3 length equals 14 residues. CDR3 sequence (DNA): TGTGCCAGCAGCATCCAGACTAGCGGTGGCGAGCAGTACTTC. Residues: CASSIQTSGGEQYF.

The V gene is TRBV27, the J gene TRBJ2-3; 9 nucleotides agree with TRBD1. This CDR3 region has 15 residues. With V trimmed by 6 bases and J by 2 bases, 6 bases remained unmatched. Germline values: CDR1 MNHEY, CDR2 SMNVEV (reference sequence). CDR3 in amino acids: CASSLAQGATDTQYF. The CDR3 bases are TGTGCCAGCAGCCTAGCACAGGGGGCCACAGATACGCAGTATTTT.

The chain combines TRBV19 with TRBJ2-3, with D maybe TRBD2 (7 bases). This CDR3 has 16 amino acids. Trimming shortened V by 4 bases and J by 3 bases, and 17 bases separated the two germline ends. Germline lookup yields CDR1 LNHDA and CDR2 SQIVND (reference sequence). The CDR3 DNA sequence: TGTGCCAGTAGTACTGCAACAGCGGGACATACAGATACGCAGTATTTT. Translating gives CASSTATAGHTDTQYF.

This clone was counted once. This sequence joins TRBV7-2 and TRBJ2-3; D perhaps matches TRBD2 (5 bases). Germline CDR1 SGHTA, CDR2 FQGNSA. This CDR3 is built from 15 residues. Trimming cost V 3 bases and J 5 bases, with 15 bases left between them. The DNA for the CDR3 is TGTGCCAGCAGCTTTTACGGGGTGTCGGGAGATACGCAGTATTTT. Protein sequence: CASSFYGVSGDTQYF.

The rearrangement links TRBV11-3 to TRBJ2-3; TRBD1 agrees at 8 bases. The germline CDR1 and CDR2 sequences are SGHNT and YENEEA. V was pared by 5 bases and J by 2 bases, with 9 bases of the junction left unmatched. This CDR3 spans 16 amino acids. The CDR3 DNA reads TGTGCCAGCAGCCCGCAACGGACAGGGAACACAGATACGCAGTATTTT. It codes for CASSPQRTGNTDTQYF.

This chain connects TRBV6-1 to TRBJ2-7, with 8 bases lining up with TRBD1. Trimming at V came to 0 bases and at J to 4 bases, leaving 5 bases not matched to a gene. In germline, CDR1 is MNHNS, CDR2 SASEGT. CDR3 length: 15 amino acids. CDR3: CASSEAGQVGYEQYF. DNA for the CDR3: TGTGCCAGCAGTGAAGCGGGACAGGTTGGGTACGAGCAGTACTTC.

The chain joins TRBV5-4 to TRBJ1-1, with 8 bases fitting TRBD1. The CDR3 sequence is 16 residues long. V gave up 4 bases and J gave up 5 bases; unmatched junction bases: 13. Germline CDR1 reads SGHNT; CDR2 reads YYREEE (reference sequence). The CDR3 DNA reads as TGTGCCAGCAGCCCTCCGGGACAGGCGTTGAGTACTGAAGCTTTCTTT. Translated, it gives CASSPPGQALSTEAFF.

This clone was picked up a small number of times. The V and J genes are TRBV4-1 and TRBJ2-3; D is undetermined. Looked up from germline, CDR1 is MGHRA and CDR2 is YSYEKL. The CDR3 loop spans 13 amino acids. Trimming removed 1 base from V and 7 bases from J, with 9 bases in between. The chain's CDR3 is CASSQVPGYTQYF. In DNA, the CDR3 is TGCGCCAGCAGCCAAGTGCCCGGGTATACGCAGTATTTT.

This chain uses TRBV28 with TRBJ1-4, with D possibly matching TRBD1 (5 bases). Germline CDR1 is MDHEN and CDR2 is SYDVKM. V was cut by 2 bases and J by 8 bases, with 15 bases left in between. This CDR3 comprises 15 residues. DNA of the CDR3: TGTGCCAGCAGTTTAATGGCGGGACGGACCGAAAAACTGTTTTTT. Translated: CASSLMAGRTEKLFF.

CDR3 sequence reads: CASSLASAGRNEQYF. In DNA, the CDR3 is TGTGCCAGCAGCTTAGCCTCCGCGGGAAGGAACGAGCAGTACTTC. The chain links TRBV11-2 to TRBJ2-7; D may be TRBD2 (6 bases). The CDR3 loop spans 15 amino acids. V shed 1 base and J shed 5 bases, with 15 bases lying between them. Per the germline V gene, CDR1 is SGHAT and CDR2 is FQNNGV. The full variable domain, with the rest looked up from reference TRBV11-2 and TRBJ2-7, is EAGVAQSPRYKIIEKRQSVAFWCNPISGHATLYWYQQILGQGPKLLIQFQNNGVVDDSQLPKDRFSAERLKGVDSTLKIQPAKLEDSAVYLCASSLASAGRNEQYFGPGTRLTVT.

V and J are TRBV4-3 and TRBJ2-7, with 12 bases matching TRBD2. Germline V gene lookup returns CDR1 LGHNA and CDR2 YSLEER. CDR3 size: 15 residues. Trimming at V came to 4 bases and at J to 2 bases, leaving 3 bases not matched to a gene. The CDR3 sequence: CASSRWTSGTYEQYF. The CDR3 DNA reads as TGCGCCAGCAGCCGTTGGACTAGCGGGACCTACGAGCAGTACTTC.

There are a few counts of this clone. The CDR3: CASSLGRTFNPYEQYF. The DNA for the CDR3 is TGTGCCAGCAGCTTAGGGAGGACCTTTAATCCCTACGAGCAGTACTTC. V usage is TRBV11-2 and J usage is TRBJ2-7, with D perhaps matching TRBD2 (5 bases). Looked up from germline, CDR1 is SGHAT and CDR2 is FQNNGV. V lost 1 base, J lost 2 bases, and 15 bases lay in between. This CDR3 is built from 16 residues.

The chain links TRBV28 to TRBJ1-2; D unclear. Germline lookup yields CDR1 MDHEN and CDR2 SYDVKM. The CDR3 is 13 residues long. Between the trimmed V and J ends, which lost 4 bases and 3 bases, there was a span of 9 bases. CDR3 nucleotides: TGTGCCAGCAGTTCGTGGAGGGACTATGGCTACACCTTC. This sequence encodes CASSSWRDYGYTF.

The rearrangement links TRBV4-2 to TRBJ2-7, with 11 positions matching TRBD2. V was clipped by 0 bases and J by 5 bases; unmatched bases: 6. The CDR3 spans 16 residues. CDR1 and CDR2 (germline): LGHNA, YNFKEQ. The CDR3 reads CASSQEGTSGRNEQYF. CDR3 nucleotides: TGTGCCAGCAGCCAAGAAGGAACTAGCGGGAGAAACGAGCAGTACTTC.

The chain employs TRBV11-3 and TRBJ2-7, with 11 bases matching TRBD1. CDR1 is SGHNT and CDR2 is YENEEA in the germline V gene. This CDR3 contains 15 residues. The V and J ends lost 5 bases and 2 bases, in that order; junction bases with no gene match: 5. The CDR3 loop is CASSGRDRGTYEQYF. Written as DNA, the CDR3 is TGTGCCAGCAGCGGCCGGGACAGGGGGACCTACGAGCAGTACTTC.

The V call is TRBV7-2, the J call TRBJ2-1; 9 bases align to TRBD1. The CDR3 is 17 amino acids. With 3 bases clipped from V and 8 bases from J, the junction kept 14 bases outside the gene matches. Germline CDR1 is SGHTA and CDR2 is FQGNSA. CDR3 in DNA: TGTGCCAGCAGCTTTGGGACCGGGACAGGGTTTATAGATGAGCAGTTCTTC. Its translation is CASSFGTGTGFIDEQFF.